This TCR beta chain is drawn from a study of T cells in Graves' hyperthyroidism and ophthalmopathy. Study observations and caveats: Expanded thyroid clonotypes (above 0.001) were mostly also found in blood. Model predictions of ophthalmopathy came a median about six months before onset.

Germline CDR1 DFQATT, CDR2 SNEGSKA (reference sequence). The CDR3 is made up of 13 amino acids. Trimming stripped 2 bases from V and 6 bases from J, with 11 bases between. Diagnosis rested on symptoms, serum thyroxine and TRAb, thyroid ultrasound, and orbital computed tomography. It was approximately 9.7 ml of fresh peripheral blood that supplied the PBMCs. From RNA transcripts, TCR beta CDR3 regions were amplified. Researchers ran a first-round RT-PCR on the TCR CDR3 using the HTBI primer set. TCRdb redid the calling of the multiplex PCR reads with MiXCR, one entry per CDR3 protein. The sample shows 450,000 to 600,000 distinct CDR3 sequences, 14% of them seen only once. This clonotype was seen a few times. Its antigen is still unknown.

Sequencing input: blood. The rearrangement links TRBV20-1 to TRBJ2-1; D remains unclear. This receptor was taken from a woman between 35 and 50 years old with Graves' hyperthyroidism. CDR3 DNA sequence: TGCAGTGCTAGACGTCTATACCCCAATGAGCAGTTCTTC. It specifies CSARRLYPNEQFF.